The 5 T cell receptor beta chains reported below all come from one sample, sequenced in a study of OX40 agonist ivuxolimab in advanced cancers. Assay used: immunoSEQ multiplex PCR; TCRdb lists only in-frame clones, some missing. The data contain about 83,000 clones, roughly 83% of them singletons. The starting material was CD4+ or CD8+ T cells sorted from blood, obtained in a trial of the OX40 agonist ivuxolimab. These receptors were collected from an adult with an advanced solid tumor such as melanoma, head and neck, liver or kidney cancer.

J is TRBJ1-2 and V is TRBV27; a possible D gene is TRBD1 (5 bases). This CDR3 contains 14 residues. Germline V gene sequence: CDR1 MNHEY, CDR2 SMNVEV (reference sequence). The germline V and J ends were trimmed by 2 bases and 3 bases, with 10 bases remaining between them. The CDR3 DNA reads TGTGCCAGCAGTTTAAGGGGCACCCACTATGGCTACACCTTC. This sequence encodes CASSLRGTHYGYTF.

This clone is a singleton in its sample. V is TRBV7-2 and J is TRBJ1-2; D unclear. CDR1 SGHTA and CDR2 FQGNSA come from the germline V gene. The CDR3 runs to 14 residues. Trimming removed 4 bases at V and 0 bases at J, with 9 bases between. The CDR3 region has the DNA TGTGCCAGCAGCTCCCCAATTCCTAACTATGGCTACACCTTC. Its translation is CASSSPIPNYGYTF. Full variable domain (missing parts from reference TRBV7-2 and TRBJ1-2): GAGVSQSPSNKVTEKGKDVELRCDPISGHTALYWYRQSLGQGLEFLIYFQGNSAPDKSGLPSDRFSAERTGGSVSTLTIQRTQQEDSAVYLCASSSPIPNYGYTFGSGTRLTVV.

The V and J genes are TRBV7-2 and TRBJ2-3, with 7 nucleotides matching TRBD2. CDR1 is SGHTA and CDR2 is FQGNSA in the germline V gene. CDR3 length equals 12 residues. After removal of 0 bases from V and 9 bases from J, the junction contained 0 bases not matched to a gene. The CDR3 is CASSLAAGTQYF. The CDR3 DNA follows: TGTGCCAGCAGCTTAGCAGCGGGGACGCAGTATTTT. The variable domain in full, with the rest retrieved from reference TRBV7-2 and TRBJ2-3, is GAGVSQSPSNKVTEKGKDVELRCDPISGHTALYWYRQSLGQGLEFLIYFQGNSAPDKSGLPSDRFSAERTGGSVSTLTIQRTQQEDSAVYLCASSLAAGTQYFGPGTRLTVL.

V gene TRBV7-2 combines with J gene TRBJ2-5; D gene unclear. The CDR3 runs 12 residues. The V gene's germline CDR1 is SGHTA and CDR2 FQGNSA. The V and J ends lost 2 bases and 4 bases respectively, with 5 bases between them. CDR3 bases: TGTGCCAGCAGCTTATTCTTAGAGACCCAGTACTTC. Translation: CASSLFLETQYF.

This sequence joins TRBV19 and TRBJ2-5; TRBD1 matches at 9 bases. CDR1 and CDR2 from the germline V gene are LNHDA and SQIVND (reference sequence). The CDR3 totals 18 residues. The V and J ends lost 5 bases and 7 bases, in that order; junction bases with no gene match: 20. The CDR3 DNA reads as TGTGCCAGTAGTCCGGAAGGACAGGGGTTTCCCCCACAAACGACCCAGTACTTC. Translation: CASSPEGQGFPPQTTQYF.